These T cell receptor beta chains were read from a single sample in a study of T cells in Graves' hyperthyroidism and ophthalmopathy. TCRdb re-called the multiplex PCR reads through MiXCR, storing one row per CDR3 protein. The data show under 650,000 distinct CDR3 sequences, about 17% seen once. The sample was blood. These receptors were taken from a woman aged 25-40 years with Graves' hyperthyroidism. Each CDR3 is given with its conserved first and last residue. D genes are given only for firm matches. Clone sizes are given selectively: once, few, many, or a class where the clone is expanded.

TRBJ2-7 TRBV28 NA NA TGTGCCAGCAGACGTAGCGGTACGAGCTCCTACGAGCAGTACTTC CASRRSGTSSYEQYF
TRBJ1-2 TRBV6-4 NA few TGTGCCGGCAGTGAAGCGCTTCTTGGGGGCCAGGGCGCTGGCTACACCTTC CAGSEALLGGQGAGYTF
TRBJ2-1 TRBV3-1 TRBD2 many TGTGCCAGCAGCCAAGATCAACGACTAGCGGGGACCAATGAGCAGTTCTTC CASSQDQRLAGTNEQFF
TRBJ2-7 TRBV9 NA many TGTGCCAGCAGCGTTGCACCGTCCCCCTCCGCCTACGAGCAGTACTTC CASSVAPSPSAYEQYF
TRBJ1-1 TRBV11-1 NA many TGTGCCAGCGGGGGGGTAGATGAAGCTTTCTTT CASGGVDEAFF
TRBJ2-2 TRBV19 NA few TGTGCCAGTAGCCCCCACGGCGGAGCCGTAAACACCGGGGAGCTGTTTTTT CASSPHGGAVNTGELFF
TRBJ1-1 TRBV19 NA NA TGTGCCAGTAGTATTGCGATGCGGGGACACAATACTGAAGCTTTCTTT CASSIAMRGHNTEAFF
TRBJ1-5 TRBV19 TRBD1 NA TGTGCCAGTAGTATAAGCTTCCGGGACAGGGGACCCCAGCATTTT CASSISFRDRGPQHF
TRBJ1-5 TRBV6-1 TRBD1 NA TGTGCCGGAGACTGGGACAGGGGCCCCAATCAGCCCCAGCATTTT CAGDWDRGPNQPQHF
TRBJ2-1 TRBV2 TRBD2 many TGTGCCAGCAGGGAAACTAGCGGGACCCCGTCCGAGCAGTTCTTC CASRETSGTPSEQFF
TRBJ2-1 TRBV15 TRBD1 NA TGTGCCACCAGCAGGAGACAGGGGGCCTACAATGAGCAGTTCTTC CATSRRQGAYNEQFF
TRBJ2-3 TRBV29-1 NA NA TGCAGCGTTGAAGGAGGAGGGGCAGATACGCAGTATTTT CSVEGGGADTQYF
TRBJ2-7 TRBV12-3/TRBV12-4 TRBD1 NA TGTGCCAGCAGTCTCGGACAGGGTCGCGTTCGCGAGCAGTACTTC CASSLGQGRVREQYF
TRBJ2-7 TRBV20-1 TRBD2 NA TGCAGTGCGCTATCCTACGGACTAGCGGGAGCCCTCTCCTACGAGCAGTACTTC CSALSYGLAGALSYEQYF
TRBJ1-4 TRBV5-8 TRBD1 once TGTGCCAGCAACGTTCGGGACAGGTACTCGAAACTGTTTTTT CASNVRDRYSKLFF
TRBJ2-7 TRBV7-2 TRBD2 many TGTGCCAGCAGTTCACTAGCGGCCTCCTACGAGCAGTACTTC CASSSLAASYEQYF
TRBJ1-2 TRBV5-5 NA few TGTGCCAGCAACCTGGGGGGGAATTATGGCTACACCTTC CASNLGGNYGYTF
TRBJ2-3 TRBV18 NA NA TGTGCCAGCTCACCTTGGTCGAGCACAGATACGCAGTATTTT CASSPWSSTDTQYF
TRBJ1-4 TRBV6-1 NA few TGTGCCAGCAGTGAAGCGCGATCCAGTAATGAAAAACTGTTTTTT CASSEARSSNEKLFF
TRBJ1-1 TRBV20-1 TRBD1 many TGCAGTGCTAGAGATTTTGGCAGGGGGGACAACACTGAAGCTTTCTTT CSARDFGRGDNTEAFF
TRBJ2-1 TRBV19 TRBD2 few TGTGCCAGTAGTATAGTTCTAGTGACTAGCGGGAATAATGAGCAGTTCTTC CASSIVLVTSGNNEQFF
TRBJ1-5 TRBV20-1 TRBD1 many TGCAGTGCTAGAGACCGACAGGGGTTTAATCAGCCCCAGCATTTT CSARDRQGFNQPQHF
TRBJ1-2 TRBV24-1 NA NA TGTGCCACCAGTGATTTGACCACAGTCTATGGCTACACCTTC CATSDLTTVYGYTF
TRBJ2-7 TRBV7-9 NA NA TGTGCCAGCAGCACTAGCAACGAGCAGTACTTC CASSTSNEQYF
TRBJ2-7 TRBV6-1 NA many TGTGCCAGCAGTGAAGACAGCCACTACGAGCAGTACTTC CASSEDSHYEQYF
TRBJ2-2 TRBV20-1 NA NA TGCAGTGCTAGCGGGGCGAACACCGGGGAGCTGTTTTTT CSASGANTGELFF
TRBJ1-5 TRBV24-1 NA many TGTGCCACCAGTGACTCGGGCCACAATCAGCCCCAGCATTTT CATSDSGHNQPQHF
TRBJ2-7 TRBV12-3/TRBV12-4 NA many TGTGCCAGCAGTGGGGACCCCGGCGAGCAGTACTTC CASSGDPGEQYF
TRBJ2-2 TRBV12-3/TRBV12-4 NA NA TGTGCCAGCAGTTCGAACTTAGGCACCGGGGAGCTGTTTTTT CASSSNLGTGELFF
TRBJ2-7 TRBV6-1 NA few TGTGCCAGCAGTAGGGATCATACCTACGAGCAGTACTTC CASSRDHTYEQYF
TRBJ2-4 TRBV6-2/TRBV6-3 TRBD2 NA TGTGCCAGCAGTTACGGACTAGCGGGAGGGCCAAGAAACATTCAGTACTTC CASSYGLAGGPRNIQYF
TRBJ2-3 TRBV5-1 NA many TGCGCCAGCAGCTTGGAGGGATATAGCACAGATACGCAGTATTTT CASSLEGYSTDTQYF
TRBJ2-7 TRBV28 NA many TGTGCCAGCAGTCCCCGCTTAGGGTATAACGAGCAGTACTTC CASSPRLGYNEQYF
TRBJ2-1 TRBV19 TRBD1 NA TGTGCCAGTAGCATAGACAGGGGAGGACTCTACAATGAGCAGTTCTTC CASSIDRGGLYNEQFF
TRBJ1-1 TRBV5-8 NA many TGTGCCAGCAGCTTGGTGGGTTCGGCTTTCTTT CASSLVGSAFF
TRBJ1-1 TRBV2 TRBD1 many TGTGCCAGCAGGTGGGACAGTGAAGCTTTCTTT CASRWDSEAFF
TRBJ1-1 TRBV7-2 NA many TGTGCCAGCAGCTTAGCGAGAAAGAGTGAAGCTTTCTTT CASSLARKSEAFF
TRBJ2-2 TRBV5-1 NA NA TGCGCCAGCAGCTTGGTTCCGAGAACCGGGGAGCTGTTTTTT CASSLVPRTGELFF
TRBJ1-3 TRBV7-2 NA few TGTGCCAGCAGCTCCGGGACCAACTCTGGAAACACCATATATTTT CASSSGTNSGNTIYF
TRBJ2-5 TRBV7-6 TRBD1 many TGTGCCAGCAGCTTAGGGGGACAGGTTCAAGAGACCCAGTACTTC CASSLGGQVQETQYF
TRBJ2-7 TRBV3-1 NA many TGTGCCAGCAGCCAAGGCCCGGGGGACGAGGGCTACTACGAGCAGTACTTC CASSQGPGDEGYYEQYF
TRBJ2-7 TRBV7-8 TRBD2 few TGTGCCAGCAGCCCCCGGGGCCTTGGGGGGGGGGAGCAGTACTTC CASSPRGLGGGEQYF
TRBJ1-1 TRBV6-1 NA NA TGTGCCAGCAGTAGGGCGAACACTGAAGCTTTCTTT CASSRANTEAFF
TRBJ2-1 TRBV4-1 NA NA TGCGCCAGCAGCCAAGTAATCGGGAGATCCTACAATGAGCAGTTCTTC CASSQVIGRSYNEQFF
TRBJ2-1 TRBV11-1 NA many TGTGCCAGCAGCACCCTGGCCCGCCTAGCGGAGCAGTTCTTC CASSTLARLAEQFF
TRBJ2-7 TRBV3-1 TRBD2 many TGTGCCAGCAGCTCGTCAGCAGCGGGAGCAGTCGAGCAGTACTTC CASSSSAAGAVEQYF
TRBJ2-1 TRBV10-2 TRBD2 NA TGCGCCAGCAGTGAGTCGTTAAGGGGAGGGGAGCAGTTCTTC CASSESLRGGEQFF
TRBJ2-5 TRBV29-1 TRBD2 NA TGCAGCGTTGAAGAAGGCCTAGCGGGACCGAAATTTTCAAAAGAGACCCAGTACTTC CSVEEGLAGPKFSKETQYF
TRBJ1-1 TRBV6-2/TRBV6-3 TRBD1 NA TGTGCCAGCAGTCAACAGGGGTTGACGTCGGGGACTGAAGCTTTCTTT CASSQQGLTSGTEAFF
TRBJ2-7 TRBV5-1 TRBD1 many TGCGCCAGCAGACCGACAGGGGGATCAACCTACGAGCAGTACTTC CASRPTGGSTYEQYF
TRBJ1-5 TRBV7-3 NA many TGTGCCAGCAGCCGACCCCCGGCTCGGGACAATCAGCCCCAGCATTTT CASSRPPARDNQPQHF
TRBJ1-6 TRBV6-1 TRBD1 few TGTGCCAGCAGTGCCCCGGGACAGGTGAATTCACCCCTCCACTTT CASSAPGQVNSPLHF
TRBJ1-2 TRBV7-2 TRBD1 few TGTGCCAGCAGCTCGACAGGGGACCATGGCTACACCTTC CASSSTGDHGYTF
TRBJ2-1 TRBV7-3 NA NA TGTGCCAGCAGCTTCCCTCCTTACGCTGAGCAGTTCTTC CASSFPPYAEQFF
TRBJ2-7 TRBV7-6 TRBD2 NA TGTGCCAGCAGCTCCTCCGGGACTAGCGGAGAGCAGTACTTC CASSSSGTSGEQYF
TRBJ2-7 TRBV4-3 TRBD1 NA TGCGCCAGCAGCCAAGAAGGGACAGGGCCCTACGAGCAGTACTTC CASSQEGTGPYEQYF
TRBJ2-7 TRBV5-4 TRBD2 NA TGTGCCAGCAGCCCGACTAGCGGGAGGGCCCCCTACGAGCAGTACTTC CASSPTSGRAPYEQYF